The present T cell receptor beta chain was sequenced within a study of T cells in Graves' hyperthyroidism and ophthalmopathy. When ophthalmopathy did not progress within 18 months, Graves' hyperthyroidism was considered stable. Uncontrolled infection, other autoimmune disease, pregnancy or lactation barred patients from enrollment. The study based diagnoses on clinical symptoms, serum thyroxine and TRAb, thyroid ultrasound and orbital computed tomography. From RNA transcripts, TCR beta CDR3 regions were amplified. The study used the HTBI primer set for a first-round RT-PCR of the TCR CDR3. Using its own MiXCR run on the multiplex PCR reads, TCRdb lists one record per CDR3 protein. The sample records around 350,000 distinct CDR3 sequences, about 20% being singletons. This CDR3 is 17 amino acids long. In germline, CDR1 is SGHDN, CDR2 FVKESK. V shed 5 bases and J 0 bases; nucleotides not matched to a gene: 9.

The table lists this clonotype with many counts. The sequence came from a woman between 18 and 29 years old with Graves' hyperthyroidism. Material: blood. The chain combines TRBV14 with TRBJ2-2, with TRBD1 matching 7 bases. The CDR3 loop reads CASSGWDSLANTGELFF. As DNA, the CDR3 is TGTGCCAGCAGCGGCTGGGACAGCCTCGCGAACACCGGGGAGCTGTTTTTT.